Below, 15 T cell receptor beta chains from the same sample are listed, as sequenced in a study of cytomegalovirus exposure and HLA in healthy donors. The PCR ran on 60 Vbeta and 13 Jbeta primers. Profiled with immunoSEQ multiplex PCR; TCRdb holds only in-frame clones, not every one. This table holds about 120,000 clones, about 75% found once. Sequencing was performed on PBMCs. These receptors all stem from a woman between 40 and 50 years old in good health and CMV-seropositive.

The rearrangement uses TRBV5-1 and TRBJ2-3, with TRBD2 matching 7 bases. Germline-derived CDR1 and CDR2 are SGHRS and YFSETQ. The CDR3 runs to 15 residues. Trimming took 4 bases from V and 0 from J; bases not matched to a gene: 5. The DNA of the CDR3 is TGCGCCAGCAGCCCGGGACTACAGAGCACAGATACGCAGTATTTT. Protein sequence: CASSPGLQSTDTQYF.

This chain uses TRBV5-1 with TRBJ1-1, with D perhaps matching TRBD1 (5 bases). The CDR3 is 13 amino acids. Germline lookup yields CDR1 SGHRS and CDR2 YFSETQ. V shed 1 base and J shed 1 base, with 5 bases lying between them. The CDR3 spells CASSLTGNTEAFF. In nucleotides, the CDR3 is TGCGCCAGCAGCTTGACAGGGAACACTGAAGCTTTCTTT.

This chain links TRBV5-1 with TRBJ2-5; D is uncertain. The CDR3 has 13 amino acids. Germline CDR1 is SGHRS and CDR2 is YFSETQ. Between the trimmed V and J ends, which lost 0 bases and 4 bases, there was a span of 7 bases. The CDR3 nucleotides read TGCGCCAGCAGCTTGGCGGGTGGAGAGACCCAGTACTTC. This gives the protein CASSLAGGETQYF.

The chain has TRBV4-1 and TRBJ1-4, with D possibly TRBD1 on 5 matching bases. The CDR3 consists of 18 residues. CDR1 is MGHRA and CDR2 is YSYEKL in the germline V gene. V lost 0 bases, J lost 4 bases, and 18 bases lay in between. CDR3 residues: CASSQDSGVGVGNEKLFF. The CDR3 bases are TGCGCCAGCAGCCAAGACTCAGGTGTAGGGGTCGGTAATGAAAAACTGTTTTTT.

This chain links TRBV4-2 with TRBJ1-4; TRBD1 agrees at 7 bases. From germline, CDR1 is LGHNA and CDR2 YNFKEQ. After removal of 1 base from V and 4 bases from J, the junction contained 3 bases not matched to a gene. This CDR3 is 15 amino acids long. The CDR3 loop reads CASSQAGTVNEKLFF. The CDR3 DNA reads as TGTGCCAGCAGCCAAGCCGGGACAGTTAATGAAAAACTGTTTTTT.

This clone appeared a few times. The chain has TRBV13 and TRBJ1-1; 9 nucleotides agree with TRBD1. CDR3 length: 14 residues. V shed 5 bases, J shed 10 bases, and the junction held 11 bases outside the gene matches. In germline, CDR1 is PRHDT, CDR2 FYEKMQ (reference sequence). Here the CDR3 reads CASSLRDREIGAFF. DNA for the CDR3: TGTGCCAGCAGCCTCCGGGACAGGGAAATTGGAGCTTTCTTT. The full variable domain, its missing parts supplied by reference TRBV13 and TRBJ1-1, is AAGVIQSPRHLIKEKRETATLKCYPIPRHDTVYWYQQGPGQDPQFLISFYEKMQSDKGSIPDRFSAQQFSDYHSELNMSSLELGDSALYFCASSLRDREIGAFFGQGTRLTVV.

As concerns this clone: One end of the junction varies from germline; a read error may be responsible. The V and J genes are TRBV5-6 and TRBJ1-3; D unresolved. The CDR3 loop spans 15 amino acids. Germline CDR1 is SGHDT and CDR2 is YYEEEE. CDR3 nucleotide sequence: TGTGCCGGCAGGCCCAGAGGCTCAGAGGGAAACACCATATATTTT. This encodes CAGRPRGSEGNTIYF. The complete variable domain, with remaining parts taken from reference TRBV5-6 and TRBJ1-3, reads DAGVTQSPTHLIKTRGQQVTLRCSPKSGHDTVSWYQQALGQGPQFIFQYYEEEERQRGNFPDRFSGHQFPNYSSELNVNALLLGDSALYLCAGRPRGSEGNTIYFGEGSWLTVV.

The rearrangement joins TRBV6-1 to TRBJ1-1; D remains ambiguous. Germline assignment: CDR1 MNHNS and CDR2 SASEGT. V lost 3 bases to trimming and J lost 4 bases, with 6 bases between them. The CDR3 runs 12 residues. This CDR3 is CASSEFVTEAFF. Here the CDR3 DNA reads TGTGCCAGCAGTGAGTTCGTCACTGAAGCTTTCTTT.

This clone was counted between two and nine times. This chain links TRBV5-8 with TRBJ2-3, with D perhaps matching TRBD2 (6 bases). Trimming cost V 4 bases and J 7 bases, with 10 bases left between them. CDR3 length equals 12 residues. The germline CDR1 and CDR2 sequences are SGHTS and YDEGEE. CDR3: CASSVSGNTQYF. The CDR3 DNA sequence: TGTGCCAGCAGCGTTAGCGGAAATACGCAGTATTTT.

The J gene is TRBJ2-1, the V gene TRBV7-2; D may be TRBD1 (6 bases). CDR3 size: 15 residues. Germline V CDR1 and CDR2: SGHTA, FQGNSA. V was cut by 1 base and J by 5 bases, with 12 bases left in between. The CDR3 protein is CASSLDGRGHNEQFF. CDR3 nucleotide sequence: TGTGCCAGCAGCTTAGACGGCAGGGGCCACAATGAGCAGTTCTTC.

The chain is built from TRBV30 and TRBJ1-2; no definite D call. The length of the CDR3 is 13 residues. Trimming shortened V by 8 bases and J by 4 bases, and 17 bases separated the two germline ends. Germline assignment: CDR1 GTSNPN and CDR2 SVGIG (reference sequence). The CDR3: CAEGEGCRYGYTF. CDR3 coding DNA: TGTGCCGAAGGAGAGGGCTGTCGCTATGGCTACACCTTC.

The gene calls are TRBV6-5 and TRBJ2-7; maybe TRBD1 (5 bases). Germline CDR1 MNHEY, CDR2 SVGAGI. V gave up 4 bases and J gave up 0 bases, with 13 bases separating them. The CDR3 consists of 15 residues. As DNA, the CDR3 is TGTGCCAGCAGTTGGGTTCAGGGCCCCTCCTACGAGCAGTACTTC. This translates into CASSWVQGPSYEQYF.

CDR3 sequence (DNA): TGTGCCAGCAGCTTGGGACTAGCAGACAATGAGCAGTTCTTC. The encoded protein is CASSLGLADNEQFF. The chain is built from TRBV7-9 and TRBJ2-1; 9 bases are shared with TRBD2. In germline, CDR1 is SEHNR, CDR2 FQNEAQ (reference sequence). The CDR3 sequence is 14 residues long. J lost 5 bases, V lost 3 bases, and 2 bases had no gene match.

The chain links TRBV18 to TRBJ1-4, with 10 bases identical to TRBD1. The length of the CDR3 is 17 residues. The V segment lost 4 bases and the J segment 7 bases; nucleotides outside the gene matches: 12. Per germline, CDR1 KGHSH and CDR2 LQKENI. CDR3 residues: CASSHYDRGQDGEKLFF. In DNA form, the CDR3 reads TGTGCCAGCTCACACTATGACAGGGGGCAAGATGGTGAAAAACTGTTTTTT.

This clone has only a few counts. The V gene is TRBV5-1, the J gene TRBJ2-2; 8 nucleotides line up with TRBD2. The CDR3 contains 16 residues. Per the germline V gene, CDR1 is SGHRS and CDR2 is YFSETQ. Trimming took 4 bases from V and 5 from J; bases not matched to a gene: 10. This chain's CDR3 is CASSPRIAGGTGELFF. The CDR3 coding sequence is TGCGCCAGCAGCCCCCGGATCGCGGGGGGAACCGGGGAGCTGTTTTTT.